This TCR beta chain was captured in a study of blood T cell repertoires in COVID-19. Germline loops: CDR1 SGHTA, CDR2 FQGNSA. The CDR3 contains 14 residues. The V end lost 1 base, the J end lost 8 bases, and 12 bases lay between the germline ends. This table comes from immunoSEQ multiplex PCR, and its TCRdb copy is limited to in-frame clones, with some not included. The sample records 150,000 to 200,000 clones, 80% to 90% being singletons. V is TRBV7-2 and J is TRBJ2-4; perhaps TRBD1 as D (5 bases). Sequencing input: peripheral blood. The receptor was isolated from a woman between 65 and 79 years old with COVID-19, enrolled during active disease. The CDR3 here is CASSLDRGRDIQYF. The CDR3 nucleotides read TGTGCCAGCAGCTTAGATAGGGGCCGGGACATTCAGTACTTC.